The 32 T cell receptor beta chains in this list originate from one sample, sequenced in a study of T cell responses to AZD1222 COVID-19 vaccine. Assay: immunoSEQ multiplex PCR; the TCRdb copy retains only in-frame clones and omits some. The top ten clones hold around 1% of a sample with fewer than 200,000 clones, about 83% of them seen once. This material consisted of peripheral blood, taken 28 days after the second AZD1222 dose. Receptors were obtained from an adult who received the AZD1222 COVID-19 vaccine.

The rearrangement uses TRBV15 and TRBJ1-5; D unclear. This CDR3 contains 15 residues. CDR1 is LNHNV, CDR2 YYDKDF, per germline (reference sequence). V lost 0 bases, J lost 2 bases, and 8 bases lay in between. As DNA, the CDR3 is TGTGCCACCAGCAGAGATCTGAAGGGCAATCAGCCCCAGCATTTT. Translating gives CATSRDLKGNQPQHF.

The J gene is TRBJ2-6, the V gene TRBV7-9; D gene unclear. V lost 6 bases and J 2 bases, leaving 11 bases between the germline ends. The germline V gene has CDR1 SEHNR and CDR2 FQNEAQ (reference sequence). CDR3 length equals 15 residues. CDR3 nucleotides: TGTGCCAGCAGGAGTCATGGACCTGGGGCCAACGTCCTGACTTTC. Translation: CASRSHGPGANVLTF.

This chain joins TRBV6-2 or TRBV6-3 and TRBJ1-5; D ambiguous. CDR3 length equals 14 residues. The germline V gene encodes CDR1 MNHEY and CDR2 SVGEGT. The V and J ends lost 0 bases and 1 base respectively, with 4 bases between them. The CDR3 DNA reads TGTGCCAGCAGTTACTCACAGAGCAATCAGCCCCAGCATTTT. The encoded protein is CASSYSQSNQPQHF.

With regard to this clone: Different DNA sequences within this sample yield the same CDR3. V gene TRBV5-1 combines with J gene TRBJ1-1; D is possibly TRBD1 (6 bases). The germline gives CDR1 SGHRS, CDR2 YFSETQ. V was pared by 0 bases and J by 5 bases, with 8 bases between. The CDR3 is 13 amino acids. The CDR3 nucleotides read TGCGCCAGCAGCTTGGGAGGGGGGACTGAAGCTTTCTTT. It codes for CASSLGGGTEAFF.

J is TRBJ1-5 and V is TRBV30; a possible D gene is TRBD1 (6 bases). Germline assignment: CDR1 GTSNPN and CDR2 SVGIG (reference sequence). V gave up 0 bases and J gave up 0 bases, with 9 bases separating them. The CDR3 runs 15 residues. CDR3 residues: CAWSVGGHSNQPQHF. The CDR3 nucleotides read TGTGCCTGGAGTGTTGGGGGCCATAGCAATCAGCCCCAGCATTTT.

This rearrangement joins TRBV6-5 to TRBJ1-5; TRBD1 might be the D (5 bases). The CDR3 spans 14 residues. The V end was cut by 3 bases, the J end by 1 base, with 7 bases between. The V gene's germline CDR1 is MNHEY and CDR2 SVGAGI. This CDR3 is CASSYGDSNQPQHF. The CDR3 bases are TGTGCCAGCAGTTATGGGGACAGCAATCAGCCCCAGCATTTT.

DNA for the CDR3: TGTGCCAGCAGTGAATCGAGCTCCTACGAGCAGTACTTC. This gives the protein CASSESSSYEQYF. This chain links TRBV6-1 with TRBJ2-7; D is ambiguous. The CDR3 is 13 amino acids. V was pared by 2 bases and J by 0 bases, with 5 bases between. Per germline, CDR1 MNHNS and CDR2 SASEGT.

The rearrangement joins TRBV3-1 (or the pseudogene TRBV3-2) to TRBJ2-7; D call uncertain. Germline V gene sequence: CDR1 LGHDT, CDR2 YNNKEL (reference sequence). V was clipped by 2 bases and J by 5 bases, with 4 bases between them. This CDR3 region has 11 residues. The CDR3 bases are TGTGCCAGCAGCCAATTACACGAGCAGTACTTC. Translation: CASSQLHEQYF.

The rearrangement joins TRBV12-5 to TRBJ1-1; D ambiguous. This CDR3 contains 13 residues. The ends were cut back, 6 bases at V and 4 bases at J, with 12 bases in the middle. Germline assignment: CDR1 LGHNT and CDR2 FRNRAP. CDR3 DNA sequence: TGTGCTAGTGGCAAACCCATGGTCACTGAAGCTTTCTTT. This sequence encodes CASGKPMVTEAFF.

The chain has TRBV12-1 and TRBJ2-7. TRBV12-1 is flagged as a pseudogene. The CDR3 covers 14 residues. CDR3 amino acids: CASQGDPPSCEQYF. In nucleotides, the CDR3 is TGTGCCAGCCAAGGGGACCCTCCATCGTGTGAGCAGTACTTC.

The CDR3 nucleotides are TGTGCCAGCTCACCGTTTCGGGCCTCTGGGGCCAACGTCCTGACTTTC. As protein: CASSPFRASGANVLTF. The chain carries TRBV18 and TRBJ2-6; D is unclear. Germline values: CDR1 KGHSH, CDR2 LQKENI. The CDR3 covers 16 residues. V gave up 3 bases and J gave up 0 bases, with 9 bases separating them.

The rearrangement joins TRBV6-1 to TRBJ2-7, with TRBD1 matching 9 bases. This CDR3 region has 16 residues. The germline V gene encodes CDR1 MNHNS and CDR2 SASEGT. J was trimmed by 3 bases and V by 6 bases; bases with no gene match: 12. CDR3 DNA: TGTGCCAGCAGAGAACGCCCGGGACAGGGCCACTACGAGCAGTACTTC. It encodes CASRERPGQGHYEQYF.

The V gene is TRBV2, the J gene TRBJ2-3, with D uncertain. Trimming left V 2 bases short and J 0 bases short, with 12 bases between. CDR3 length: 16 amino acids. Germline lookup yields CDR1 SNHLY and CDR2 FYNNEI. As DNA, the CDR3 is TGTGCCAGCAGTGAAATAGGGCCAGCTAGCACAGATACGCAGTATTTT. Amino acid sequence: CASSEIGPASTDTQYF. Combining the CDR3 with reference TRBV2 and TRBJ2-3 gives the whole variable domain EPEVTQTPSHQVTQMGQEVILRCVPISNHLYFYWYRQILGQKVEFLVSFYNNEISEKSEIFDDQFSVERPDGSNFTLKIRSTKLEDSAMYFCASSEIGPASTDTQYFGPGTRLTVL.

In nucleotides, the CDR3 is TGTGCCAGCAGCCACGGCTCCTACAATGAGCAGTTCTTC. This translates into CASSHGSYNEQFF. The genes are TRBV3-1 (or the pseudogene TRBV3-2) and TRBJ2-1; D gene unclear. From germline, CDR1 is LGHDT and CDR2 YNNKEL (reference sequence). The CDR3 spans 13 residues. Trimming left V 3 bases short and J 0 bases short, with 3 bases between.

The chain uses TRBV10-3 and TRBJ2-7; possible D gene TRBD1, 6 bases. The germline V and J ends were trimmed by 6 bases and 0 bases, with 12 bases remaining between them. In germline, CDR1 is ENHRY, CDR2 SYGVKD. This CDR3 has 14 residues. The CDR3 nucleotides read TGTGCCATCAGGGTTACAGGGATCTCCTACGAGCAGTACTTC. Its translation is CAIRVTGISYEQYF.

J is TRBJ1-2 and V is TRBV4-3; D may be TRBD1 (6 bases). The CDR3 extends over 15 amino acids. The V and J ends lost 0 bases and 8 bases respectively, with 16 bases between them. Germline assignment: CDR1 LGHNA and CDR2 YSLEER. Written as DNA, the CDR3 is TGCGCCAGCAGCCAAGAGGAGGCGCCCAGGGGAGGCTACACCTTC. This sequence encodes CASSQEEAPRGGYTF.

The gene calls are TRBV6-2 or TRBV6-3 and TRBJ2-7; the D gene is possibly TRBD1 (5 bases). Germline-derived CDR1 and CDR2 are MNHEY and SVGEGT. V lost 2 bases and J lost 0, with 11 bases in between. The CDR3 spans 15 residues. Here the CDR3 reads CASSYMLQGSYEQYF. The CDR3 nucleotides are TGTGCCAGCAGTTACATGCTTCAGGGCTCCTACGAGCAGTACTTC.

The chain employs TRBV11-2 and TRBJ1-1, with TRBD1 identical over 8 bases. The CDR3 contains 17 residues. Germline CDR1 SGHAT, CDR2 FQNNGV. V was pared by 2 bases and J by 5 bases, with 13 bases of the junction left unmatched. CDR3 in amino acids: CASSLRTGRLGGTEAFF. The CDR3 nucleotides are TGTGCCAGCAGCTTAAGGACAGGGAGGTTAGGAGGGACTGAAGCTTTCTTT.

This chain connects TRBV5-1 to TRBJ2-7; 10 bases map to TRBD1. The V and J ends lost 2 bases and 6 bases, in that order; junction bases with no gene match: 8. Germline-derived CDR1 and CDR2 are SGHRS and YFSETQ. CDR3 length: 15 residues. Written as DNA, the CDR3 is TGCGCCAGCAGCTTCGGGACAGGGGAATTTTTCGAGCAGTACTTC. Protein product: CASSFGTGEFFEQYF. The full variable domain, its missing parts supplied by reference TRBV5-1 and TRBJ2-7, is KAGVTQTPRYLIKTRGQQVTLSCSPISGHRSVSWYQQTPGQGLQFLFEYFSETQRNKGNFPGRFSGRQFSNSRSEMNVSTLELGDSALYLCASSFGTGEFFEQYFGPGTRLTVT.

This clone was counted a single time. CDR3 sequence (DNA): TGTGCCAGCAGTTTCGGGGTTTCGTACGAGCAGTACTTC. Translating it yields CASSFGVSYEQYF. The rearrangement links TRBV27 to TRBJ2-7; tentatively, D is TRBD2 (5 bases). Germline V gene lookup returns CDR1 MNHEY and CDR2 SMNVEV (reference sequence). The CDR3 is made up of 13 amino acids. The V end lost 3 bases, the J end lost 4 bases, and 10 bases lay between the germline ends.

The chain carries TRBV5-4 and TRBJ2-2; no reliable D call. V was pared by 4 bases and J by 3 bases, with 13 bases between. Germline assignment: CDR1 SGHNT and CDR2 YYREEE (reference sequence). CDR3 size: 15 residues. CDR3 bases: TGTGCCAGCAGCCCGGCCTTAGTGGACACCGGGGAGCTGTTTTTT. Its protein product is CASSPALVDTGELFF.

This clone was picked up one time. The J gene is TRBJ2-7, the V gene TRBV28; D is uncertain. Per the germline V gene, CDR1 is MDHEN and CDR2 is SYDVKM. V was shortened by 5 bases and J by 0 bases, with 14 bases between the two germline ends. The CDR3 is 15 residues long. CDR3 region: CASSPLSTRSYEQYF. CDR3 DNA: TGTGCCAGCAGTCCACTCTCTACACGCTCCTACGAGCAGTACTTC. The whole variable domain, remainder taken from reference TRBV28 and TRBJ2-7, is DVKVTQSSRYLVKRTGEKVFLECVQDMDHENMFWYRQDPGLGLRLIYFSYDVKMKEKGDIPEGYSVSREKKERFSLILESASTNQTSMYLCASSPLSTRSYEQYFGPGTRLTVT.

In nucleotides, the CDR3 is TGTGCCAGCAGCCAAGACAGGGCCCGGCCTGAAGCTTTCTTT. It codes for CASSQDRARPEAFF. V is TRBV3-1 (or the pseudogene TRBV3-2) and J is TRBJ1-1, with a possible D match to TRBD1 (5 bases). Trimming pared 0 bases from V and 6 bases from J, leaving 11 bases between. The germline V gene has CDR1 LGHDT and CDR2 YNNKEL (reference sequence). This CDR3 is 14 amino acids long.

This clone was recorded only once. V gene TRBV6-5 combines with J gene TRBJ1-1, with D perhaps matching TRBD1 (6 bases). V lost 6 bases, J lost 8 bases, and 16 bases lay in between. The CDR3 consists of 13 residues. Germline-derived CDR1 and CDR2 are MNHEY and SVGAGI. The CDR3 DNA follows: TGTGCCAGCAGACACACTTCCGGGACAGAAGCTTTCTTT. Translating it yields CASRHTSGTEAFF.

The V and J genes are TRBV7-9 and TRBJ1-1, with 7 bases that match TRBD1. The ends lost 8 bases at V and 8 bases at J; junction bases unmatched: 17. The CDR3 loop spans 15 amino acids. Germline lookup yields CDR1 SEHNR and CDR2 FQNEAQ (reference sequence). The CDR3 loop is CASGRGGTVREEAFF. DNA of the CDR3: TGTGCCAGCGGGAGGGGAGGGACAGTCCGCGAAGAAGCTTTCTTT.

V usage is TRBV5-1 and J usage is TRBJ2-3, with D possibly being TRBD1 (6 bases). The CDR3 totals 13 residues. The germline V gene has CDR1 SGHRS and CDR2 YFSETQ. With 0 bases removed from V and 5 bases from J, the gap between germline ends came to 7 bases. CDR3 residues: CASSLEGGDTQYF. The CDR3 DNA sequence: TGCGCCAGCAGCTTGGAAGGGGGAGATACGCAGTATTTT.

V and J are TRBV6-5 and TRBJ1-1; D not resolved. The germline V gene has CDR1 MNHEY and CDR2 SVGAGI. The V end was cut by 4 bases, the J end by 5 bases, with 8 bases between. The length of the CDR3 is 12 residues. In nucleotides, the CDR3 is TGTGCCAGCAGTTTTGGGCCAACTGAAGCTTTCTTT. The encoded protein is CASSFGPTEAFF.

J is TRBJ1-6 and V is TRBV19; 8 bases match TRBD1. The germline CDR1 and CDR2 sequences are LNHDA and SQIVND (reference sequence). The V segment lost 5 bases and the J segment 7 bases; nucleotides outside the gene matches: 10. The CDR3 spans 16 residues. The CDR3 nucleotides are TGTGCCAGTAGTCCCCCCGGACAGGGACGCAATTCACCCCTCCACTTT. Its protein is CASSPPGQGRNSPLHF.

This clone is a singleton in its sample. The V and J genes are TRBV2 and TRBJ2-7; D not certain. The CDR3 length is 12 residues. The V gene lost 6 bases and the J gene lost 1 base, with 7 bases spanning the gap. Germline loops: CDR1 SNHLY, CDR2 FYNNEI. This CDR3 reads CASRQRSYEQYF. CDR3 coding DNA: TGTGCCAGCAGGCAGAGATCCTACGAGCAGTACTTC. Variable domain in full (rest from reference TRBV2 and TRBJ2-7): EPEVTQTPSHQVTQMGQEVILRCVPISNHLYFYWYRQILGQKVEFLVSFYNNEISEKSEIFDDQFSVERPDGSNFTLKIRSTKLEDSAMYFCASRQRSYEQYFGPGTRLTVT.

This chain links TRBV12-5 with TRBJ1-5; D not resolved. The germline V and J ends were trimmed by 4 bases and 5 bases, with 21 bases remaining between them. The CDR3 sequence is 17 residues long. CDR1 is LGHNT and CDR2 is FRNRAP in the germline V gene. CDR3: CASGWVITSQKDQPQHF. As DNA, the CDR3 is TGTGCTAGTGGTTGGGTTATTACTTCGCAGAAAGATCAGCCCCAGCATTTT.

J is TRBJ2-3 and V is TRBV2, with TRBD2 matching over 11 bases. CDR3 length equals 16 residues. Trimming at V came to 7 bases and at J to 6 bases, leaving 12 bases not matched to a gene. Germline CDR1 is SNHLY and CDR2 is FYNNEI. The CDR3, as DNA: TGTGCCAGCACCCTGAGTAGCGGGGGGGCCAAGGATACGCAGTATTTT. Translated, it gives CASTLSSGGAKDTQYF.

This clone has only a few counts. The rearrangement uses TRBV4-1 and TRBJ1-2, with 10 nucleotides matching TRBD1. The germline CDR1 and CDR2 sequences are MGHRA and YSYEKL. The CDR3 totals 17 residues. With V trimmed by 3 bases and J by 0 bases, 7 bases remained unmatched. The CDR3 loop is CASSHLDRGQTNYGYTF. CDR3 coding DNA: TGCGCCAGCAGCCACCTTGACAGGGGGCAGACTAACTATGGCTACACCTTC.